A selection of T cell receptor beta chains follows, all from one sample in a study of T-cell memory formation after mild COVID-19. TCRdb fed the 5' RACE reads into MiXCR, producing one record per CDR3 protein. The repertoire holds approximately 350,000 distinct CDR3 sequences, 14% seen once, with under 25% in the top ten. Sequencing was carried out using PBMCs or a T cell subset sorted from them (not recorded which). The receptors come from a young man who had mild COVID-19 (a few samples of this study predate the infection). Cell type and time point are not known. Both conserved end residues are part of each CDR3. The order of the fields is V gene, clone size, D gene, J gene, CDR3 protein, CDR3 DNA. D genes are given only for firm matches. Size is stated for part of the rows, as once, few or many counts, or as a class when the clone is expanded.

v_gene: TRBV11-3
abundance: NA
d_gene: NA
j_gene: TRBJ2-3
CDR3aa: CASSSGVLEAQYF
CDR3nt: TGTGCCAGCAGCTCGGGCGTATTGGAAGCGCAGTATTTT

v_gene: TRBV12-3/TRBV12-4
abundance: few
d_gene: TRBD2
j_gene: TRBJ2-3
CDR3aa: CASSTSPSGGALADTQYF
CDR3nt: TGTGCCAGCAGTACCTCCCCCAGCGGGGGGGCCTTGGCAGATACGCAGTATTTT

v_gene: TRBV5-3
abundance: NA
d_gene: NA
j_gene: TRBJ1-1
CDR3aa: CARSNYTEAFF
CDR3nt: TGTGCCAGAAGCAATTACACTGAAGCTTTCTTT

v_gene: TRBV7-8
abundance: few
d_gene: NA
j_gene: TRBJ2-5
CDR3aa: CASSPGASRETQYF
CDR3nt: TGTGCCAGCAGCCCAGGGGCGAGTCGAGAGACCCAGTACTTC

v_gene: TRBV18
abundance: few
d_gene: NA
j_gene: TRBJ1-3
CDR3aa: CASSLRDKPNSGNTIYF
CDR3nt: TGTGCCAGCTCACTAAGGGACAAACCGAACTCTGGAAACACCATATATTTT

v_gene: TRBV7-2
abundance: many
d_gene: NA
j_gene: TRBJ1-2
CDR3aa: CASGRGQVWDYGYTF
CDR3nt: TGTGCCAGCGGGCGAGGGCAGGTGTGGGACTATGGCTACACCTTC

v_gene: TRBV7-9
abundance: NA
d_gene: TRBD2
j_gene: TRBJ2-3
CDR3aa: CASSRGLAGGLSTDTQYF
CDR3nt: TGTGCCAGCAGCCGGGGACTAGCGGGGGGCCTAAGCACAGATACGCAGTATTTT

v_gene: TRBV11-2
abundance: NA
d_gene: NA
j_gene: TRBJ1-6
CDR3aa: CASSESDSPLHF
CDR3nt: TGTGCCAGCAGCGAGAGTGATTCACCCCTCCACTTT

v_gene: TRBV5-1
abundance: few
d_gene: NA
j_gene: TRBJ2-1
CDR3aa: CASSGSGNYNEQFF
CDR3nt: TGCGCCAGCAGCGGTTCAGGGAACTACAATGAGCAGTTCTTC

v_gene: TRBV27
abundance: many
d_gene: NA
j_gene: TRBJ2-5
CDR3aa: CASSPTPGGRGQETQYF
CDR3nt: TGTGCCAGCAGTCCCACTCCCGGGGGTAGGGGCCAAGAGACCCAGTACTTC

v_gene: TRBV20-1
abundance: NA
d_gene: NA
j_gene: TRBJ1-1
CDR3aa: CSARVRGPNTEAFF
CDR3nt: TGCAGTGCCCGGGTTAGGGGCCCGAACACTGAAGCTTTCTTT

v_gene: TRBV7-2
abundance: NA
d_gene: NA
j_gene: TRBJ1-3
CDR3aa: CASSLINAAFSGNTIYF
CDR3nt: TGTGCCAGCAGCTTAATAAACGCAGCCTTCTCTGGAAACACCATATATTTT

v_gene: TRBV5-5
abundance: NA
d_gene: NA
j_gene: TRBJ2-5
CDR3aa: CASSLNAGQYQETQYF
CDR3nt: TGTGCCAGCAGCTTGAATGCGGGGCAGTACCAAGAGACCCAGTACTTC

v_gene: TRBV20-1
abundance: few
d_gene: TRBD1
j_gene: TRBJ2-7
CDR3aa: CSASHRGLSYEQYF
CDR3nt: TGCAGTGCATCTCACAGGGGGCTCTCCTACGAGCAGTACTTC

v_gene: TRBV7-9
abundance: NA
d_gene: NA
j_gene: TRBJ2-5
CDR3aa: CASSSKLVETQYF
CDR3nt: TGTGCCAGCAGCTCCAAACTAGTAGAGACCCAGTACTTC

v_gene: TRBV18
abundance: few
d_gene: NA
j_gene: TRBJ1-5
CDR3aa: CASSPGSEQPQHF
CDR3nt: TGTGCCAGCTCACCAGGGTCCGAACAGCCCCAGCATTTT

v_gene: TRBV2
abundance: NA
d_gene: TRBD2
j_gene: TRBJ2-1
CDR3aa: CASSSGTSGGANEQFF
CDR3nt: TGTGCCAGCAGTTCCGGGACTAGCGGGGGGGCTAATGAGCAGTTCTTC

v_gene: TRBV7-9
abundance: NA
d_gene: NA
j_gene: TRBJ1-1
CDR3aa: CASSLESWNTEAFF
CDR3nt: TGTGCCAGCAGCTTAGAGTCGTGGAACACTGAAGCTTTCTTT

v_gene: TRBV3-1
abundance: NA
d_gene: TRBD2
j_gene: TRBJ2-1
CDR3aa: CASSSASGGIYNEQFF
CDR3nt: TGTGCCAGCAGTTCAGCTAGCGGGGGAATCTACAATGAGCAGTTCTTC

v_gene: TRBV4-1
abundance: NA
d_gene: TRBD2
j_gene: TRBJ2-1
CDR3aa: CASSLTSGGLSYNEQFF
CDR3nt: TGCGCCAGCAGCTTGACTAGCGGGGGGCTCTCCTACAATGAGCAGTTCTTC

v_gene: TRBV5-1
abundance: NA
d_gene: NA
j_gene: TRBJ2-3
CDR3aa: CASILAGPTDTQYF
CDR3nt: TGCGCCAGCATTCTGGCGGGGCCAACAGATACGCAGTATTTT

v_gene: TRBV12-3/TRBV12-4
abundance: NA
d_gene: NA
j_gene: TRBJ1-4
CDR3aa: CASSHTTTNEKLFF
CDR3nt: TGTGCCAGCAGCCATACAACAACTAATGAAAAACTGTTTTTT

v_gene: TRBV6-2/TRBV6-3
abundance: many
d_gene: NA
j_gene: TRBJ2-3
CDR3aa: CASKRRASGTDTQYF
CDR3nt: TGTGCCAGCAAAAGGAGGGCTAGCGGCACAGATACGCAGTATTTT

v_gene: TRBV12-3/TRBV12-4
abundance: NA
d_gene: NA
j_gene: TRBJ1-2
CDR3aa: CASSLSSRYGYTF
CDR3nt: TGTGCCAGCAGTTTATCATCTCGCTATGGCTACACCTTC

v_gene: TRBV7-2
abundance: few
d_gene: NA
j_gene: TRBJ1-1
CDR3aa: CASSRTGFNTEAFF
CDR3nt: TGTGCCAGCAGCCGAACAGGGTTCAACACTGAAGCTTTCTTT

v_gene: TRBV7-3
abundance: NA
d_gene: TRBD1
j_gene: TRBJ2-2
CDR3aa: CASSLTGQAGELFF
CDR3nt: TGTGCCAGCAGCTTAACGGGACAGGCCGGGGAGCTGTTTTTT

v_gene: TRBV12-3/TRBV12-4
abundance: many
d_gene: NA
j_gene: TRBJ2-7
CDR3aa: CASSPRGAGYEQYF
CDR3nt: TGTGCCAGCAGCCCTAGGGGGGCCGGCTACGAGCAGTACTTC

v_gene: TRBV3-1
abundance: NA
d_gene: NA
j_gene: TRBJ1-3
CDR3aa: CASSQDGGSGNTIYF
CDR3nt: TGTGCCAGCAGCCAAGACGGGGGAAGTGGAAACACCATATATTTT

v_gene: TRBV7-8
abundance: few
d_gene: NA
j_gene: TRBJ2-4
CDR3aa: CASSLRPPGGLGGNIQYF
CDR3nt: TGTGCCAGCAGCTTGAGGCCTCCCGGGGGGCTGGGCGGGAACATTCAGTACTTC

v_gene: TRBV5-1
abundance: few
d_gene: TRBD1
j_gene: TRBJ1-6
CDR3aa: CASSSGQGANSPLHF
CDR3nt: TGCGCCAGCAGCTCCGGACAGGGCGCAAATTCACCCCTCCACTTT

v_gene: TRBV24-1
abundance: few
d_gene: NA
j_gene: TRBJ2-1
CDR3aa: CATSVGGNEQFF
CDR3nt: TGTGCCACCAGTGTGGGAGGTAATGAGCAGTTCTTC

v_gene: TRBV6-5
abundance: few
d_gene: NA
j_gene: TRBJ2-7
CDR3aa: CASSYSSEQYF
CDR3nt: TGTGCCAGCAGTTACTCTTCCGAGCAGTACTTC

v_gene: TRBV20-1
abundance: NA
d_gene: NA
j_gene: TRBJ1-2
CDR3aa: CSAPGLGRLDGYTF
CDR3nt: TGCAGTGCACCGGGACTGGGGCGGTTGGATGGCTACACCTTC

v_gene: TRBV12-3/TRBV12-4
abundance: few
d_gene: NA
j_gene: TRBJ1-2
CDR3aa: CASTPRGVTDGYTF
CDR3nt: TGTGCCAGCACCCCGAGGGGTGTTACGGATGGCTACACCTTC

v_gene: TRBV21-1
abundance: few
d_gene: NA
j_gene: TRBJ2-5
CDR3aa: CASSKPDQETQYF
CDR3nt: TGTGCCAGCAGCAAGCCGGATCAAGAGACCCAGTACTTC

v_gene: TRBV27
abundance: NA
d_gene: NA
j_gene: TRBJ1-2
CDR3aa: CASSSLGDSRYGYTF
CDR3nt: TGTGCCAGCAGTTCTCTAGGGGACTCAAGATATGGCTACACCTTC

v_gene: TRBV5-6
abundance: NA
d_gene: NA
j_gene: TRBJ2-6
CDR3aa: CASRLGLSGANVLTF
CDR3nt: TGTGCCAGCAGACTGGGACTGTCAGGGGCCAACGTCCTGACTTTC

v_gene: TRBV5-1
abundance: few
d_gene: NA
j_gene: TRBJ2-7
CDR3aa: CASSIQGSGSYEQYF
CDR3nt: TGCGCCAGCAGCATTCAGGGGTCGGGATCCTACGAGCAGTACTTC

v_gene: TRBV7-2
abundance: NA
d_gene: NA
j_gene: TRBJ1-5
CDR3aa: CDVQAPNQPQHF
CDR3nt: TGTGACGTACAGGCCCCGAATCAGCCCCAGCATTTT

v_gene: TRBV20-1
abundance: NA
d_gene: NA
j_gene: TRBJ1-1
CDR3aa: CSARWVEAFF
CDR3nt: TGCAGTGCTAGATGGGTTGAAGCTTTCTTT

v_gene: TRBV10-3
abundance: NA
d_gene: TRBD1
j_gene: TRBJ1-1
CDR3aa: CAISGVTGGSHTEAFF
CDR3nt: TGTGCCATCAGTGGGGTGACAGGGGGATCGCACACTGAAGCTTTCTTT

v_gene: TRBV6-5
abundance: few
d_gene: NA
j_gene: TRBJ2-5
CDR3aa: CASSPRGLLETQYF
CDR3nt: TGTGCCAGCAGCCCGAGGGGACTCCTGGAGACCCAGTACTTC

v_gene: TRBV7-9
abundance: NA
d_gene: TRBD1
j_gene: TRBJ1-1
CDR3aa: CASSFGDRGLTEAFF
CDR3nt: TGTGCCAGCAGCTTCGGGGACAGGGGCCTCACTGAAGCTTTCTTT

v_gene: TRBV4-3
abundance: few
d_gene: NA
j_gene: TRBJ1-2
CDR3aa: CASSQEYSGGYGYTF
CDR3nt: TGCGCCAGCAGCCAAGAGTATTCAGGTGGCTATGGCTACACCTTC

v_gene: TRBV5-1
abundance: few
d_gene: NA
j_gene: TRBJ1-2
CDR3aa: CASSLEGGNSNYGYTF
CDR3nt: TGCGCCAGCAGCTTGGAGGGCGGAAACTCTAACTATGGCTACACCTTC

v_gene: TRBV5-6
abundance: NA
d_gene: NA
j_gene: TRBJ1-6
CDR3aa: CASSEGRRDNSPLHF
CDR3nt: TGTGCCAGCAGCGAGGGACGGAGAGATAATTCACCCCTCCACTTT

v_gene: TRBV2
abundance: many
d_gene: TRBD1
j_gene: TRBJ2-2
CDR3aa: CASRPETGINGELFF
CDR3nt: TGTGCCAGCAGACCTGAGACAGGGATAAACGGGGAGCTGTTTTTT

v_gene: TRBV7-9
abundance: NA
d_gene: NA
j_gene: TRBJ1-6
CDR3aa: CASSQAQGPHSPLHF
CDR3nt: TGTGCCAGCAGCCAGGCCCAGGGGCCCCATTCACCCCTCCACTTT

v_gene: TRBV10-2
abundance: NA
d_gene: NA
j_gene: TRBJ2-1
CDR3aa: CASSELPPTARTQYNEQFF
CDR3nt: TGCGCCAGCAGTGAGTTACCGCCGACAGCCCGAACACAATACAATGAGCAGTTCTTC

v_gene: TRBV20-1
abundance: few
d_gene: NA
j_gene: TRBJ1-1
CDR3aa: CSAGQGGPGYTEAFF
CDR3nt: TGCAGTGCCGGCCAGGGAGGTCCCGGGTACACTGAAGCTTTCTTT

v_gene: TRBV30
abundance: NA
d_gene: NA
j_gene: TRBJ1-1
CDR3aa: CAWETGATEAFF
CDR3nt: TGTGCCTGGGAGACAGGCGCCACTGAAGCTTTCTTT

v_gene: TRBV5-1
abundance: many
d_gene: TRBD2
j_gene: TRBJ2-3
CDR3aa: CASSIRTSGDTQYF
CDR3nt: TGCGCCAGCAGCATTCGGACTAGCGGAGATACGCAGTATTTT

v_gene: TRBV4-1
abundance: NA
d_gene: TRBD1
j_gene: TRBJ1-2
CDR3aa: CASKDREDRGSYGYTF
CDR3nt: TGCGCCAGCAAGGACAGGGAAGATCGCGGGAGCTATGGCTACACCTTC

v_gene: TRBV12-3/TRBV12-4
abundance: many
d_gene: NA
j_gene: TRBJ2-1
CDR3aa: CASGLEFLHEQFF
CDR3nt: TGTGCCAGCGGCCTTGAGTTCCTACACGAGCAGTTCTTC

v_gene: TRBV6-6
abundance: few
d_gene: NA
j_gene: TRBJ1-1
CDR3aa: CASRADSLVEAFF
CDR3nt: TGTGCCAGCAGGGCGGACAGCCTGGTCGAAGCTTTCTTT

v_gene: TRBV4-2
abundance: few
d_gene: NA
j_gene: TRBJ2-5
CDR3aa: CASSQDRSTETQYF
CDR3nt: TGTGCCAGCAGCCAAGATCGGAGCACAGAGACCCAGTACTTC

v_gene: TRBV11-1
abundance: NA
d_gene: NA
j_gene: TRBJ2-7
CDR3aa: CASSRVIDYEQYF
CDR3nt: TGTGCCAGCAGCCGAGTTATAGACTACGAGCAGTACTTC